The 19 T cell receptor beta chains below come from one sample, sequenced in a study of molecular identifiers for immune sequencing clone quantification (dated by TCRdb to between 2017 and 2018). Library construction relied on PCR. Sequenced using a NextSeq 500. In-frame beta chains were kept once TCRdb had trimmed the public reads at Q25 with fastp and called clones with MiXCR. Every distinct CDR3 protein forms one entry, paired with its most common genes and DNA. The sample data list approximately 100,000 distinct CDR3 sequences, and roughly a third of these were observed just once. The ten largest clones capture around 4.2% of the sample. What was sequenced was naive CD8+ T cells from blood, with Jurkat cell RNA spiked in. The cell subset or site label on this specimen signifies: FACS-sorted CD8+CD4-CCR7+CD45RA+ naive T cells. Source of these receptors: a human donor in good health. Some libraries in this study had Jurkat cell RNA spiked in.

This clonotype was detected a few times. The chain has TRBV2 and TRBJ1-4, with D unclear. The CDR3 runs 15 residues. In germline, CDR1 is SNHLY, CDR2 FYNNEI. V lost 1 base and J 4 bases, leaving 10 bases between the germline ends. This chain's CDR3 is CASSEGRADNEKLFF. CDR3 coding DNA: TGTGCCAGCAGTGAAGGGAGGGCGGATAATGAAAAACTGTTTTTT.

The rearrangement uses TRBV5-6 and TRBJ1-6; no clear D gene. CDR1 and CDR2 (germline): SGHDT, YYEEEE. Deletions cut 4 bases from V and 16 bases from J, with 15 bases between. CDR3 size: 12 residues. CDR3 DNA sequence: TGTGCCAGCAGCCTAACCGGGAGCGCACTCCACTTT. Protein product: CASSLTGSALHF. The full variable domain, completed using reference TRBV5-6 and TRBJ1-6, is DAGVTQSPTHLIKTRGQQVTLRCSPKSGHDTVSWYQQALGQGPQFIFQYYEEEERQRGNFPDRFSGHQFPNYSSELNVNALLLGDSALYLCASSLTGSALHFGNGTRLTVT.

In this sample, this clonotype turned up many times. The chain recombines TRBV6-5 with TRBJ1-5, with D perhaps matching TRBD1 (5 bases). Germline CDR1 reads MNHEY; CDR2 reads SVGAGI. V was pared by 7 bases and J by 5 bases, with 12 bases between. CDR3 size: 13 residues. The CDR3 DNA reads as TGTGCCAGCAAAGGGGCCCGCGATCAGCCCCAGCATTTT. Its translation: CASKGARDQPQHF.

There are many counts of this clonotype. CDR3 residues: CASSDARAAFF. The CDR3 coding sequence is TGTGCCAGCAGTGACGCCAGGGCGGCTTTCTTT. The chain joins TRBV6-4 to TRBJ1-1, with D tentatively TRBD1 (5 bases). Germline V gene sequence: CDR1 MRHNA, CDR2 SNTAGT. Deletions cut 2 bases from V and 11 bases from J, with 9 bases between. The CDR3 consists of 11 residues.

The rearrangement joins TRBV10-3 to TRBJ2-6; D possibly uses TRBD1 or TRBD2 (5 bases each). Germline CDR1 and CDR2: ENHRY and SYGVKD. The CDR3 is 16 amino acids. V lost 6 bases and J lost 0, with 12 bases in between. For the CDR3, the DNA is TGTGCCATCAGGGACACCGGGGCCTCTGGGGCCAACGTCCTGACTTTC. Its translation is CAIRDTGASGANVLTF.

Concerning this clonotype: No conserved phenylalanine or tryptophan is present at the end of the CDR3, so a read error is the likely explanation. The chain uses TRBV7-3 and TRBJ2-3; weak D call: TRBD2 (5 bases). CDR1 SGHTA and CDR2 FQGTGA come from the germline V gene. CDR3 size: 14 residues. Trimming took 3 bases from V and 0 from J, leaving 7 bases between them. In nucleotides, the CDR3 is TGTGCCAGCAGCTTCGGCGGGAGCACAGATACGCAGTATTTA. Its translation: CASSFGGSTDTQYL.

Remarks on this clonotype: A much larger clone is a single base away; this may be a read error. The J gene is TRBJ2-5, the V gene TRBV29-1; D is undetermined. This CDR3 is built from 11 residues. Germline V gives CDR1 SQVTM, CDR2 ANQGSEA. The CDR3 DNA reads TGCGGCTCAGATAGCCAAGAGACCCAGTACTTC. It codes for CGSDSQETQYF.

This clonotype was seen repeatedly, ten times or more. DNA for the CDR3: TGTGCCAGCAGAGAACTAGCGGGCCTTTACGAGCAGTACTTC. Translation gives CASRELAGLYEQYF. The genes are TRBV2 and TRBJ2-7; 9 positions match TRBD2. Germline values: CDR1 SNHLY, CDR2 FYNNEI. Losses at the gene ends were 6 bases for V and 4 bases for J; bases not matched to a gene: 7. The CDR3 runs to 14 residues. The variable domain in full, with the rest retrieved from reference TRBV2 and TRBJ2-7, is EPEVTQTPSHQVTQMGQEVILRCVPISNHLYFYWYRQILGQKVEFLVSFYNNEISEKSEIFDDQFSVERPDGSNFTLKIRSTKLEDSAMYFCASRELAGLYEQYFGPGTRLTVT.

A remark on this clonotype: This may arise from a read error, as a much more abundant clone is one base away. The chain has TRBV9 and TRBJ2-6; the D gene is possibly TRBD1 (5 bases). The germline CDR1 and CDR2 sequences are SGDLS and YYNGEE. CDR3 size: 13 residues. The CDR3 DNA follows: TGTGACAGCAGCACAGACAGCCATCCCGTCCTGACTTTC. Its protein product is CDSSTDSHPVLTF.

This clonotype has a handful of counts. Germline is not matched at one junction end, which may reflect a read error. This rearrangement joins TRBV20-1 to TRBJ1-5, with 8 positions matching TRBD1. Germline CDR1 reads DFQATT; CDR2 reads SNEGSKA (reference sequence). The length of the CDR3 is 15 residues. CDR3 DNA: TGCAGTGCCAGAGGGACAGGACTTAGCAATCAGCCCCAGCATTTT. Protein sequence: CSARGTGLSNQPQHF.

This clonotype was observed a few times. The rearrangement joins TRBV27 to TRBJ2-3; 8 bases match TRBD2. Germline V gene sequence: CDR1 MNHEY, CDR2 SMNVEV (reference sequence). The CDR3 sequence is 14 residues long. Germline trimming cut 2 bases from V and 9 bases from J; bases unmatched to any gene: 7. This CDR3 is CASSLAGGGRTQYF. Here the CDR3 DNA reads TGTGCCAGCAGTTTAGCGGGAGGAGGTAGGACGCAGTATTTT.

Note on this clonotype: The junction departs from germline at one end; a sequencing error may be responsible. This chain joins TRBV2 and TRBJ2-7; D not certain. Germline V lookup: CDR1 SNHLY, CDR2 FYNNEI. The CDR3 has 13 residues. Written as DNA, the CDR3 is TGTGCCAGCAGTGCCTCCTGGCATCCACATGAGAACTTC. Protein product: CASSASWHPHENF. The entire variable domain, with the rest obtained from reference TRBV2 and TRBJ2-7, is as follows: EPEVTQTPSHQVTQMGQEVILRCVPISNHLYFYWYRQILGQKVEFLVSFYNNEISEKSEIFDDQFSVERPDGSNFTLKIRSTKLEDSAMYFCASSASWHPHENFGPGTRLTVT.

As regards this clonotype: Given a much more abundant clone one base away, this may be a read error. The J gene is TRBJ2-1, the V gene TRBV7-9; D is perhaps TRBD1 (6 bases). The CDR3 contains 18 residues. Germline V gene sequence: CDR1 SEHNR, CDR2 FQNEAQ (reference sequence). This CDR3 is CASSPFVGGVLSYNELFF. Written as DNA, the CDR3 is TGTGCCAGCAGCCCATTCGTAGGGGGAGTATTGTCCTACAATGAGCTGTTCTTC.

Concerning this clonotype: In this CDR3 the conserved last residue, phenylalanine or tryptophan, is missing, so a read error is likely. This chain connects TRBV28 to TRBJ1-5, with D hard to call. Germline assignment: CDR1 MDHEN and CDR2 SYDVKM. V lost 5 bases, J lost 4 bases, and 12 bases lay in between. The CDR3 spans 14 residues. The CDR3 DNA reads as TGTGCCAGCAGTGACATGGTTGGAAATCAGCCCCAGCATCTT. Translation: CASSDMVGNQPQHL.

The chain couples TRBV13 to TRBJ2-2; 7 bases agree with TRBD2. The CDR3 length is 17 residues. CDR1 is PRHDT, CDR2 FYEKMQ, per germline (reference sequence). The V gene end was trimmed by 5 bases and the J gene end by 1 base; junction bases not matched to a gene: 10. The CDR3 loop reads CASSSNQAGLNTGELFF. In DNA form, the CDR3 reads TGTGCCAGCAGCAGCAACCAAGCGGGGTTGAACACCGGGGAGCTGTTTTTT.

In this sample, this clonotype turned up many times. The chain combines TRBV28 with TRBJ2-5; 9 bases match TRBD1. Trimming took 4 bases from V and 1 from J; bases not matched to a gene: 10. Germline V gene lookup returns CDR1 MDHEN and CDR2 SYDVKM. The CDR3 spans 17 residues. CDR3 DNA: TGTGCCAGCAGTTCCTTTCCGGGACAGGGACTCCAAGAGACCCAGTACTTC. This gives the protein CASSSFPGQGLQETQYF. Full variable domain (missing parts from reference TRBV28 and TRBJ2-5): DVKVTQSSRYLVKRTGEKVFLECVQDMDHENMFWYRQDPGLGLRLIYFSYDVKMKEKGDIPEGYSVSREKKERFSLILESASTNQTSMYLCASSSFPGQGLQETQYFGPGTRLLVL.

Concerning this clonotype: The conserved phenylalanine or tryptophan normally closing the CDR3 is absent here, so this likely arose from a read error. This chain uses TRBV6-2 or TRBV6-3 with TRBJ2-3; 13 bases line up with TRBD2. The germline gives CDR1 MNHEY, CDR2 SVGEGT. This CDR3 comprises 18 residues. CDR3 protein: CASGYPLGLAGPTDTQYY. The CDR3 DNA sequence: TGTGCCAGCGGTTACCCCCTGGGACTAGCGGGACCCACAGATACGCAGTATTAT.

This clonotype was recorded many times. The chain is built from TRBV11-2 and TRBJ2-7; weak D call: TRBD2 (6 bases). The germline CDR1 and CDR2 sequences are SGHAT and FQNNGV. V lost 1 base and J lost 0, with 10 bases in between. CDR3 length: 15 residues. CDR3 sequence: CASSLGPGSSYEQYF. The DNA for the CDR3 is TGTGCCAGCAGCTTAGGTCCCGGGAGCTCCTACGAGCAGTACTTC.

This clonotype was picked up a small number of times. V is TRBV16 and J is TRBJ2-1, with TRBD2 matching over 13 bases. V was pared by 3 bases and J by 9 bases, with 11 bases of the junction left unmatched. The CDR3 covers 17 residues. CDR1 and CDR2 (germline): KGHSY, FQNENV. The CDR3 nucleotides read TGTGCCAGCAGCCATCTCCCACTAGCGGGAGGGCCAGGTGAGCAGTTCTTC. It specifies CASSHLPLAGGPGEQFF.